One and the same sample provided the 32 T cell receptor beta chains below, sequenced in a study of molecular identifiers for immune sequencing clone quantification. Via MiXCR, TCRdb re-called the PCR reads, giving one row per CDR3 protein. The sample gives just under 650,000 distinct CDR3 sequences, 15% to 20% of which show up once; 0.7% to 1% is in the top ten. Sequencing used naive CD8+ T cells from blood, with Jurkat cell RNA spiked in. Subset in this sample: FACS-sorted CD8+CD4-CCR7+CD45RA+ naive T cells. The receptors originated from a human donor in good health. Some libraries in this study had Jurkat cell RNA spiked in.

This clonotype was observed many times. CDR3 sequence reads: CSVEKENTEAFF. CDR3 bases: TGCAGCGTTGAAAAGGAGAACACTGAAGCTTTCTTT. This sequence joins TRBV29-1 and TRBJ1-1; no reliable D call. The CDR3 totals 12 residues. Trimming shortened V by 2 bases and J by 1 base, and 5 bases separated the two germline ends. Germline CDR1 and CDR2: SQVTM and ANQGSEA.

This clonotype came up a few times. The CDR3 is CSAYNRGQETQYF. The CDR3 DNA is TGCAGTGCCTACAACAGGGGTCAAGAGACCCAGTACTTC. This chain connects TRBV20-1 to TRBJ2-5, with 7 bases lining up with TRBD1. The CDR3 spans 13 residues. Germline V gene sequence: CDR1 DFQATT, CDR2 SNEGSKA (reference sequence). Germline trimming cut 6 bases from V and 2 bases from J; bases unmatched to any gene: 6.

This clonotype was seen at least ten times. The V call is TRBV5-4, the J call TRBJ2-5; TRBD2 agrees at 8 bases. V dropped 4 bases and J dropped 4; count of bases not matched to a gene: 9. Germline values: CDR1 SGHNT, CDR2 YYREEE (reference sequence). The CDR3 totals 15 residues. The CDR3 is CASSAGTRGIETQYF. CDR3 DNA sequence: TGTGCCAGCAGCGCTGGGACTAGAGGAATAGAGACCCAGTACTTC. Together with reference TRBV5-4 and TRBJ2-5, the CDR3 gives the full variable domain: ETGVTQSPTHLIKTRGQQVTLRCSSQSGHNTVSWYQQALGQGPQFIFQYYREEENGRGNFPPRFSGLQFPNYSSELNVNALELDDSALYLCASSAGTRGIETQYFGPGTRLLVL.

Details on this clonotype: Germline is not matched at one junction end, which may reflect a read error. The chain uses TRBV7-9 and TRBJ2-3; no reliable D call. This CDR3 is 13 amino acids long. CDR1 and CDR2 from the germline V gene are SEHNR and FQNEAQ (reference sequence). In DNA form, the CDR3 reads TGTGCCGGCAGTCCCTCGGGTCCCGATACGCAGTATTTT. Residues: CAGSPSGPDTQYF.

This clonotype was recorded many times. The chain links TRBV10-2 to TRBJ2-5; 10 bases fit TRBD2. This CDR3 spans 15 amino acids. Germline V gives CDR1 WSHSY, CDR2 SAAADI. Losses at the gene ends were 4 bases for V and 2 bases for J; bases not matched to a gene: 4. The CDR3 region is CASSGTSGIQETQYF. Here the CDR3 DNA reads TGCGCCAGCAGTGGCACTAGCGGGATTCAAGAGACCCAGTACTTC.

In its sample, this clonotype was seen many times. The chain links TRBV10-3 to TRBJ2-3, with TRBD2 matching over 8 bases. Trimming at V came to 4 bases and at J to 6 bases, leaving 12 bases not matched to a gene. The CDR3 has 16 amino acids. Germline V gene lookup returns CDR1 ENHRY and CDR2 SYGVKD. The DNA of the CDR3 is TGTGCCATCAGTGCACCGGGACTAGGGTTCACGGATACGCAGTATTTT. As protein: CAISAPGLGFTDTQYF.

About this clonotype itself: This sequence may be a read error, since a much larger clone differs from it by one base. The DNA is omitted, as the CDR3 cannot be located on it reliably, and the CDR3 follows TCRdb's listing. V gene TRBV5-5 combines with J gene TRBJ2-7; the DNA was not used to check the table's D call, TRBD1. Including both end residues, the CDR3 is 14 amino acids long. CDR1 and CDR2 (germline): SGHKS, YYEKEE (reference sequence). This CDR3 is CASSWGTGSYEQCF.

This clonotype was counted many times. This chain links TRBV10-3 with TRBJ2-7; the D is unclear. The V end was cut by 3 bases, the J end by 4 bases, with 16 bases between. Germline CDR1 is ENHRY and CDR2 is SYGVKD. The CDR3 loop spans 15 amino acids. The CDR3 coding sequence is TGTGCCATCAGTGATATAGGGCCGGGTCCTTACGAGCAGTACTTC. It is translated as CAISDIGPGPYEQYF.

This clonotype was counted once. With a much larger clone just one base away, this may be a read error. V is TRBV6-5 and J is TRBJ2-1; D perhaps matches TRBD2 (6 bases). This CDR3 region has 18 residues. Germline values: CDR1 MNHEY, CDR2 SVGAGI. CDR3 residues: CASSHRPWGDGDYDEQFF. The CDR3, as DNA: TGTGCCAGCAGTCATAGACCTTGGGGGGACGGCGACTACGATGAGCAGTTCTTC.

As for this clonotype: A much larger clone lies a single base off, so this may be a read error. The chain carries TRBV7-9 and TRBJ1-1; D is ambiguous. V shed 8 bases and J shed 7 bases, with 14 bases lying between them. Germline V gives CDR1 SEHNR, CDR2 FQNEAQ (reference sequence). The CDR3 covers 12 residues. CDR3 sequence: CASGQGSIEAFF. The CDR3 bases are TGTGCCAGCGGCCAAGGTAGCATTGAAGCTTTCTTT.

The chain has TRBV28 and TRBJ1-1, with TRBD1 matching over 9 bases. This CDR3 contains 18 residues. V was pared by 2 bases and J by 6 bases, with 16 bases of the junction left unmatched. Germline-derived CDR1 and CDR2 are MDHEN and SYDVKM. The CDR3 here is CASSLISGTGIFFSEAFF. CDR3 in DNA: TGTGCCAGCAGTTTAATATCCGGGACAGGGATTTTTTTTTCTGAAGCTTTCTTT.

Worth noting for this clonotype: Relative to the germline gene, one junction end is altered; a read error may explain this. The V and J genes are TRBV6-2 or TRBV6-3 and TRBJ2-2, with a tentative D call TRBD2 (5 bases). The CDR3 runs 13 residues. CDR1 MNHEY and CDR2 SVGEGT come from the germline V gene. DNA of the CDR3: TGTGCCAGCAGCTGGACTTCCACCGGGGAGCTGTCTTTT. Translation gives CASSWTSTGELSF.

There are many counts of this clonotype. The chain links TRBV20-1 to TRBJ2-7; perhaps TRBD2 as D (5 bases). The germline V and J ends were trimmed by 1 base and 3 bases, with 13 bases remaining between them. Germline lookup yields CDR1 DFQATT and CDR2 SNEGSKA (reference sequence). The CDR3 is 14 residues long. The CDR3 region has the DNA TGCAGTGCTAGAGGAAGGCGGGTACACTACGAGCAGTACTTC. Translation: CSARGRRVHYEQYF.

CDR3 sequence reads: CASSGWDITRYSEQFF. In nucleotides, the CDR3 is TGTGCCAGCAGCGGTTGGGACATCACAAGGTATAGTGAGCAGTTCTTC. V gene TRBV7-9 combines with J gene TRBJ2-1, with a tentative D call TRBD1 (6 bases). CDR3 size: 16 residues. Germline CDR1 and CDR2: SEHNR and FQNEAQ (reference sequence). V was pared by 5 bases and J by 9 bases, with 23 bases between. Complete variable domain (other parts from reference TRBV7-9 and TRBJ2-1): DTGVSQNPRHKITKRGQNVTFRCDPISEHNRLYWYRQTLGQGPEFLTYFQNEAQLEKSRLLSDRFSAERPKGSFSTLEIQRTEQGDSAMYLCASSGWDITRYSEQFFGPGTRLTVL.

This clonotype turned up a few times. The V gene is TRBV6-1, the J gene TRBJ2-3, with TRBD2 as a possible D gene (6 bases). The germline V and J ends were trimmed by 7 bases and 4 bases, with 12 bases remaining between them. CDR3 length equals 13 residues. Per germline, CDR1 MNHNS and CDR2 SASEGT. The CDR3 is CASNYGGSDTQYF. The CDR3 bases are TGTGCCAGCAACTACGGAGGGTCAGATACGCAGTATTTT.

This sequence joins TRBV12-3 or TRBV12-4 and TRBJ2-5, with a tentative D call TRBD1 (6 bases). V was clipped by 6 bases and J by 2 bases, with 16 bases between them. The CDR3 extends over 15 amino acids. The CDR3 spells CASRSRDTTQETQYF. The CDR3 DNA reads TGTGCCAGCAGAAGCCGGGACACCACTCAAGAGACCCAGTACTTC.

The V gene is TRBV20-1, the J gene TRBJ2-2; D unresolved. Germline values: CDR1 DFQATT, CDR2 SNEGSKA (reference sequence). Trimming pared 0 bases from V and 8 bases from J, leaving 13 bases between. This CDR3 has 14 residues. This CDR3 is CSARDLGLGGELFF. The CDR3 region has the DNA TGCAGTGCTAGAGATCTGGGATTGGGAGGGGAGCTGTTTTTT.

The sample holds a few counts of this clonotype. This sequence joins TRBV9 and TRBJ1-3; D is possibly TRBD1 (5 bases). This CDR3 region has 15 residues. Per germline, CDR1 SGDLS and CDR2 YYNGEE. V lost 0 bases and J 3 bases, leaving 10 bases between the germline ends. The CDR3 is CASSVDAGVGNTIYF. The CDR3 DNA reads TGTGCCAGCAGCGTAGATGCGGGGGTTGGAAACACCATATATTTT.

This clonotype was detected many times. The V and J genes are TRBV2 and TRBJ1-1; 7 nucleotides agree with TRBD1. With V trimmed by 1 base and J by 0 bases, 5 bases remained unmatched. This CDR3 spans 16 amino acids. The germline CDR1 and CDR2 sequences are SNHLY and FYNNEI. CDR3 DNA sequence: TGTGCCAGCAGTGAAGGCCCGGGACAGATGAACACTGAAGCTTTCTTT. Its protein product is CASSEGPGQMNTEAFF.

This clonotype was seen many times. The rearrangement links TRBV28 to TRBJ2-6; D not certain. Looked up from germline, CDR1 is MDHEN and CDR2 is SYDVKM. Trimming took 7 bases from V and 9 from J, leaving 10 bases between them. CDR3 length: 12 residues. The CDR3 is CASIGFGNVLTF. The CDR3 DNA reads TGTGCCAGCATCGGATTTGGCAACGTCCTGACTTTC.

The chain joins TRBV6-1 to TRBJ1-4; a possible D gene is TRBD1 (6 bases). The CDR3 is made up of 13 amino acids. Trimming stripped 11 bases from V and 8 bases from J, with 18 bases between. CDR1 and CDR2 (germline): MNHNS, SASEGT. The CDR3 sequence: CAEEGGAWEKLFF. The CDR3 DNA follows: TGTGCCGAGGAGGGGGGGGCGTGGGAAAAACTGTTTTTT.

This clonotype was observed many times. The chain uses TRBV7-9 and TRBJ1-5, with 7 nucleotides matching TRBD1. The CDR3 is 15 amino acids. CDR1 and CDR2 from the germline V gene are SEHNR and FQNEAQ (reference sequence). J lost 4 bases, V lost 5 bases, and 8 bases had no gene match. The CDR3: CASSAPGQSNQPQHF. CDR3 in DNA: TGTGCCAGCAGCGCCCCGGGACAGAGTAATCAGCCCCAGCATTTT.

In regard to this clonotype: Relative to the germline gene, one junction end is altered; a read error may explain this. The chain links TRBV7-6 to TRBJ2-5, with D maybe TRBD1 (6 bases). The germline gives CDR1 SGHVS, CDR2 FNYEAQ. The CDR3 length is 13 residues. Here the CDR3 reads CASSSLSGETQCF. CDR3 sequence (DNA): TGTGCCAGCAGCTCCTTATCAGGGGAGACCCAGTGCTTC.

This clonotype showed up many times. The chain is built from TRBV7-6 and TRBJ2-4; D call uncertain. Per the germline V gene, CDR1 is SGHVS and CDR2 is FNYEAQ. CDR3 size: 13 residues. The V gene lost 4 bases and the J gene lost 8 bases, with 12 bases spanning the gap. In DNA, the CDR3 is TGTGCCAGCAGCTCACGGCCCGGTGACATTCAGTACTTC. Residues: CASSSRPGDIQYF.

A note on this clonotype: The junction differs from germline at one of its ends, possibly a read error. J is TRBJ2-2 and V is TRBV9; 8 bases map to TRBD1. Germline CDR1 is SGDLS and CDR2 is YYNGEE. The CDR3 runs 16 residues. In DNA form, the CDR3 reads TGTGCCAGCAGCGGGGGACAGGCCGCGAACACCGGGGGGCTGTTTTTT. It is translated as CASSGGQAANTGGLFF.

This clonotype was seen only a few times. V usage is TRBV30 and J usage is TRBJ1-4, with D unresolved. V lost 2 bases to trimming and J lost 10 bases, with 14 bases between them. In germline, CDR1 is GTSNPN, CDR2 SVGIG (reference sequence). CDR3 length: 13 residues. The CDR3 DNA reads as TGTGCCTGGAGTCCAGAGGGCAGTCGAAAACTGTTTTTT. Its translation: CAWSPEGSRKLFF. The full variable domain, rest sourced from reference TRBV30 and TRBJ1-4, is SQTIHQWPATLVQPVGSPLSLECTVEGTSNPNLYWYRQAAGRGLQLLFYSVGIGQISSEVPQNLSASRPQDRQFILSSKKLLLSDSGFYLCAWSPEGSRKLFFGSGTQLSVL.

This clonotype was counted many times. The gene calls are TRBV3-1 and TRBJ1-2; tentatively, D is TRBD1 (5 bases). The CDR3 has 15 residues. The germline V gene encodes CDR1 LGHDT and CDR2 YNNKEL (reference sequence). Trimming shortened V by 5 bases and J by 1 base, and 14 bases separated the two germline ends. The CDR3, as DNA: TGTGCCAGCAGCAAAGGCCAGGGTGTTAACTATGGCTACACCTTC. This sequence encodes CASSKGQGVNYGYTF.

To note about this clonotype: A read error is possible here, since a much larger clone lies one base away. The V and J genes are TRBV19 and TRBJ2-1; D gene ambiguous. The CDR3 loop spans 11 amino acids. CDR1 and CDR2 from the germline V gene are LNHDA and SQIVND (reference sequence). The CDR3 DNA is TGTGCCAGTCGTATAGGTCATGAGCAGTTCTTC. It translates to CASRIGHEQFF.

This clonotype was recorded a few times. This sequence joins TRBV10-3 and TRBJ2-7; TRBD1 matches 9 bases. This CDR3 spans 14 amino acids. V shed 2 bases and J 3 bases; nucleotides not matched to a gene: 2. CDR1 and CDR2 from the germline V gene are ENHRY and SYGVKD. CDR3 protein: CAISEGTGLYEQYF. CDR3 nucleotides: TGTGCCATCAGTGAGGGGACAGGGCTCTACGAGCAGTACTTC.

Details on this clonotype: A much bigger clone sits one base away, suggesting this may be a read error. CDR3 loop: CAWSDGASLYNEQVF. The CDR3, as DNA: TGTGCCTGGAGTGACGGGGCTAGCCTCTACAATGAGCAGGTCTTC. The chain recombines TRBV30 with TRBJ2-1; D tentatively fits TRBD1 or TRBD2 (5 bases each). In germline, CDR1 is GTSNPN, CDR2 SVGIG (reference sequence). The CDR3 covers 15 residues.

This clonotype was seen ten or more times. The chain couples TRBV6-2 or TRBV6-3 to TRBJ1-2; no firm D call. CDR1 is MNHEY and CDR2 is SVGEGT in the germline V gene. CDR3 length: 13 residues. With 6 bases removed from V and 3 bases from J, the gap between germline ends came to 11 bases. The CDR3 DNA reads as TGTGCCAGCAGCCCGACCGACTACTATGGCTACACCTTC. Its protein product is CASSPTDYYGYTF.

This clonotype has more than one count but fewer than ten. The V and J genes are TRBV12-3 or TRBV12-4 and TRBJ2-5; tentative D call: TRBD2 (5 bases). This CDR3 contains 15 residues. Trimming removed 4 bases from V and 1 base from J, with 13 bases in between. In nucleotides, the CDR3 is TGTGCCAGCAGTTGGCCTCTAGCTCCCCAAGAGACCCAGTACTTC. It is translated as CASSWPLAPQETQYF.